These 13 T cell receptor beta chains originate from one sample sequenced in a study of metastatic and nonmetastatic thyroid tumors. Not a single patient had been given any form of treatment at any point before undergoing thyroid surgery. TCRdb re-called clones via MiXCR from the PCR reads. The data hold tens of thousands of clones, with about 25% observed a single time. Sequenced material: blood. Receptor source: a female donor with papillary thyroid cancer or a benign thyroid nodule (not recorded which). Some clones in this sample may be carry-over from other donors' samples.

As regards this clone: A read error may explain this, as a much larger clone is one base away. The chain employs TRBV3-1 and TRBJ1-1; D gene ambiguous. The CDR3 loop spans 13 amino acids. Germline V gene data show CDR1 as LGHDT and CDR2 as YNNKEL (reference sequence). The CDR3 region is CASSRGRFTEALF. CDR3 coding DNA: TGTGCCAGCAGCCGAGGGCGATTCACTGAAGCTCTCTTT.

The chain combines TRBV9 with TRBJ2-3; tentatively, D is TRBD1 (5 bases). Germline V gene lookup returns CDR1 SGDLS and CDR2 YYNGEE. Trimming took 2 bases from V and 5 from J, leaving 15 bases between them. This CDR3 is built from 15 residues. The CDR3 bases are TGTGCCAGCAGCGTTCGCGTGGGGCCGGGAGATACGCAGTATTTT. Residues: CASSVRVGPGDTQYF.

This clone came up many times. This CDR3 reads CASSVGGGFSTYYNEQFF. The CDR3 nucleotides read TGTGCCAGCAGCGTAGGCGGAGGATTCTCAACCTATTACAATGAGCAGTTCTTC. The chain carries TRBV9 and TRBJ2-1, with a tentative D call TRBD2 (5 bases). CDR1 is SGDLS and CDR2 is YYNGEE in the germline V gene. V was shortened by 0 bases and J by 4 bases, with 20 bases between the two germline ends. CDR3 size: 18 residues.

Notes on this clone: One end of the junction varies from germline; a read error may be responsible. The V call is TRBV30, the J call TRBJ2-7; D is undetermined. The germline V gene encodes CDR1 GTSNPN and CDR2 SVGIG (reference sequence). The CDR3 sequence is 12 residues long. Here the CDR3 reads CAWSVYNGGYTF. The DNA for the CDR3 is TGTGCCTGGAGTGTATACAACGGTGGCTACACATTC.

A few counts support this clone. The junction and the germline gene differ at one end; a read error may be behind it. V and J are TRBV15 and TRBJ2-1, with D tentatively TRBD1 (5 bases). CDR3 size: 14 residues. Germline V gives CDR1 LNHNV, CDR2 YYDKDF (reference sequence). Here the CDR3 DNA reads TGTGCCACCGGCAGATTAGGGGAATACAATGAGCAGTTCTTC. Its translation: CATGRLGEYNEQFF.

The chain is built from TRBV6-5 and TRBJ1-1; D may be TRBD1 (6 bases). The V gene lost 3 bases and the J gene lost 4 bases, with 12 bases spanning the gap. The CDR3 has 14 amino acids. Germline V gene data show CDR1 as MNHEY and CDR2 as SVGAGI. DNA for the CDR3: TGTGCCAGCAGTTATAGAGGGGGTGGCACTGAAGCTTTCTTT. It is translated as CASSYRGGGTEAFF.

This clone was recorded a few times. The chain uses TRBV12-3 or TRBV12-4 and TRBJ2-7; weak D call: TRBD1 (6 bases). V dropped 1 base and J dropped 1 base, with 8 bases sitting between them. This CDR3 is built from 14 residues. Here the CDR3 reads CASSLDRVSYEQYF. The CDR3 DNA sequence: TGTGCCAGCAGTTTAGACAGGGTATCCTACGAGCAGTACTTC.

This clone has a count of ten or more. V gene TRBV18 combines with J gene TRBJ1-2; D is unclear. V was trimmed by 0 bases and J by 8 bases, leaving 13 bases between them. This CDR3 has 14 amino acids. Germline values: CDR1 KGHSH, CDR2 LQKENI. CDR3 nucleotides: TGTGCCAGCTCACCACCAGGCAGAACCCCCGGCTACACCTTC. Translating gives CASSPPGRTPGYTF.

The chain recombines TRBV9 with TRBJ2-2; D is unresolved. V dropped 0 bases and J dropped 0 bases, with 9 bases sitting between them. Germline V lookup: CDR1 SGDLS, CDR2 YYNGEE. CDR3 length: 16 residues. The CDR3 spells CASSVGLGPNTGELFF. The CDR3 bases are TGTGCCAGCAGCGTAGGGTTAGGTCCGAACACCGGGGAGCTGTTTTTT.

This clone appeared a few times. The V call is TRBV24-1, the J call TRBJ1-5; D gene ambiguous. CDR3 length equals 9 residues. Germline V gene sequence: CDR1 KGHDR, CDR2 SFDVKD. Trimming shortened V by 8 bases and J by 5 bases, and 0 bases separated the two germline ends. CDR3 protein: CATNQPQHF. The CDR3 DNA sequence: TGTGCCACCAATCAGCCCCAGCATTTT.

The CDR3 region is CASSLFDGEQYF. The CDR3 nucleotides are TGTGCCAGCAGCTTATTTGACGGTGAGCAGTACTTC. The chain recombines TRBV7-9 with TRBJ2-7, with no clear D. Trimming shortened V by 2 bases and J by 7 bases, and 9 bases separated the two germline ends. Germline CDR1 is SEHNR and CDR2 is FQNEAQ (reference sequence). The CDR3 is made up of 12 amino acids.

The V and J genes are TRBV13 and TRBJ1-5; possible D gene TRBD1, 5 bases. CDR3 length equals 20 residues. V gave up 5 bases and J gave up 0 bases, with 26 bases separating them. Germline CDR1 and CDR2: PRHDT and FYEKMQ (reference sequence). The CDR3 spells CASSALGYRWRRDSNQPQHF. The CDR3 DNA reads as TGTGCCAGCAGCGCCCTGGGGTACAGGTGGCGCCGAGATAGCAATCAGCCCCAGCATTTT.

This clone was picked up many times. V and J are TRBV20-1 and TRBJ1-6; 7 bases fit TRBD1. This CDR3 is 15 amino acids long. The germline V gene has CDR1 DFQATT and CDR2 SNEGSKA (reference sequence). The V gene end was trimmed by 4 bases and the J gene end by 8 bases; junction bases not matched to a gene: 11. CDR3 bases: TGCAGTGCTAACAGGGGTCAGAATTTGGATTCACCCCTCCACTTT. It is translated as CSANRGQNLDSPLHF.